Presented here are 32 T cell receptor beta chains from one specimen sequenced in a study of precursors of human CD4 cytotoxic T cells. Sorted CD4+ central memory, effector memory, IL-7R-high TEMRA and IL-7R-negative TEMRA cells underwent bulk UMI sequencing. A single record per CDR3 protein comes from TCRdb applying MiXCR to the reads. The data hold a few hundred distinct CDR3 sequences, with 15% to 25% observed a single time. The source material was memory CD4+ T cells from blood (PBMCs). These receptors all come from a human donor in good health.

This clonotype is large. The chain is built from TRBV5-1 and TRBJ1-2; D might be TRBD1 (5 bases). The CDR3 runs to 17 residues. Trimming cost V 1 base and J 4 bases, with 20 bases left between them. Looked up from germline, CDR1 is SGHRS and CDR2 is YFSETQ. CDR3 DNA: TGCGCCAGCAGCTTGACTAGATGGGGGGATCGCGGCTATGGCTACACCTTC. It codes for CASSLTRWGDRGYGYTF.

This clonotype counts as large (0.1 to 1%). The DNA for the CDR3 is TGTGCCAGCAGCTTAGTAATGGCCACAGAGCAGTTCTTC. It yields the protein CASSLVMATEQFF. The rearrangement joins TRBV7-6 to TRBJ2-1; D unresolved. Trimming cost V 1 base and J 10 bases, with 11 bases left between them. This CDR3 is 13 amino acids long. Germline-derived CDR1 and CDR2 are SGHVS and FNYEAQ.

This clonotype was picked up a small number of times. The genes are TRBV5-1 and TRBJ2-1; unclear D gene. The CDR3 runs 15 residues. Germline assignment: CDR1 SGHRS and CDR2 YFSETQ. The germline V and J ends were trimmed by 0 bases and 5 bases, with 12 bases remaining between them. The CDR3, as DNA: TGCGCCAGCAGCTTGGAGAGTGTTGGGCACAATGAGCAGTTCTTC. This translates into CASSLESVGHNEQFF.

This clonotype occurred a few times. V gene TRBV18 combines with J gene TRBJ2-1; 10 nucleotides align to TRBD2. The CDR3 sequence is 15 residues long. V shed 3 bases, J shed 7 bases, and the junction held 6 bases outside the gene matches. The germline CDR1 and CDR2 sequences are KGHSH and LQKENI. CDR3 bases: TGTGCCAGCTCACCCGGGACTAGCGAACGGAATGAGCAGTTCTTC. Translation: CASSPGTSERNEQFF. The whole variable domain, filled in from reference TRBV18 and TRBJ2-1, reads NAGVMQNPRHLVRRRGQEARLRCSPMKGHSHVYWYRQLPEEGLKFMVYLQKENIIDESGMPKERFSAEFPKEGPSILRIQQVVRGDSAAYFCASSPGTSERNEQFFGPGTRLTVL.

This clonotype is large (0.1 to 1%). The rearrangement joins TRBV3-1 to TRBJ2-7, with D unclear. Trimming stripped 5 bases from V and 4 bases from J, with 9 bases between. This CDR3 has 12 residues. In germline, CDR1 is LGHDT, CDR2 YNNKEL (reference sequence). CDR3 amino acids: CASSENRYEQYF. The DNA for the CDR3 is TGTGCCAGCAGCGAAAACCGATACGAGCAGTACTTC.

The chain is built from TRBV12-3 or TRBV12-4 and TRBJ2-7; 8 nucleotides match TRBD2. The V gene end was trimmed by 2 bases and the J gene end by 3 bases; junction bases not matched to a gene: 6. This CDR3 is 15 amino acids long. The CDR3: CASSLKPSGFYEQYF. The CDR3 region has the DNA TGTGCCAGCAGTTTAAAGCCTAGCGGGTTCTACGAGCAGTACTTC.

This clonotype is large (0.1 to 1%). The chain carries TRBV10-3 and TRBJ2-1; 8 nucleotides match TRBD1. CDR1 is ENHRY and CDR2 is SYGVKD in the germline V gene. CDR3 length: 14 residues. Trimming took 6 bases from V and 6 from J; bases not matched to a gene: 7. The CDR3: CAIRDREVSNEQFF. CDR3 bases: TGTGCCATCAGGGACAGGGAGGTGAGCAATGAGCAGTTCTTC.

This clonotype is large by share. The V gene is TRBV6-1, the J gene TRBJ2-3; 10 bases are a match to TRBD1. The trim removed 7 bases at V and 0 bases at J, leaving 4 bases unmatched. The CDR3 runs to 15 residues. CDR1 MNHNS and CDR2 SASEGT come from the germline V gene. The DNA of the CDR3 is TGTGCCAGCACCTGGACAGGGGGTAGCACAGATACGCAGTATTTT. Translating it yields CASTWTGGSTDTQYF.

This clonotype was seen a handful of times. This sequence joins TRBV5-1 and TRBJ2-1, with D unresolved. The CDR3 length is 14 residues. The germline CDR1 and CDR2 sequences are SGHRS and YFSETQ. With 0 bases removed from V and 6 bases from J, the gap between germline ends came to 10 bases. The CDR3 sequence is CASSLGSQSNEQFF. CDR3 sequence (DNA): TGCGCCAGCAGCTTGGGTAGCCAGAGCAATGAGCAGTTCTTC.

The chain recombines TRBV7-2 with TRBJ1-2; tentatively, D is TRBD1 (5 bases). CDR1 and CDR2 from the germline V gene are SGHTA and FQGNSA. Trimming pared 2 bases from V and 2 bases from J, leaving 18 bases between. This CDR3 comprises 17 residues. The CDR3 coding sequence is TGTGCCAGCAGCTTACCGAGAGACAGAAAGATCAACTATGGCTACACCTTC. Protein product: CASSLPRDRKINYGYTF.

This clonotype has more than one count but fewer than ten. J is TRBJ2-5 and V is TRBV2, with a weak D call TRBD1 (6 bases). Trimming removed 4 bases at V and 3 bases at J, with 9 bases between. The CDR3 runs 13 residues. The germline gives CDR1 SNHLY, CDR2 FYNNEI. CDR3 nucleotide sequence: TGTGCCAGCAGTGGGACAGCCAAAGAGACCCAGTACTTC. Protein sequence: CASSGTAKETQYF.

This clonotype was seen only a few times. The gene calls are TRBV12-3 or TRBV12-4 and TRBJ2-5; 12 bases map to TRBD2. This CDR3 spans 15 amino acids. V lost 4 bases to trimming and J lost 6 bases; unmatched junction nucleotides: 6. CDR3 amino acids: CASSSLAGGPKTQYF. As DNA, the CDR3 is TGTGCCAGCAGTTCCCTAGCGGGGGGGCCGAAGACCCAGTACTTC.

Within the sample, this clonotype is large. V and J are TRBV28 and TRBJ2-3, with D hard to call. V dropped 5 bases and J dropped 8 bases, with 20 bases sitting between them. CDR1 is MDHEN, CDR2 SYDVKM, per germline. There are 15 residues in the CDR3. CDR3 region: CASSDTGPGSGTQYF. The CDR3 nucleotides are TGTGCCAGCAGTGATACCGGGCCCGGGTCCGGTACGCAGTATTTT.

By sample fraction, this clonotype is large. The CDR3 here is CASKYLGGLQTQYF. The DNA of the CDR3 is TGTGCCAGCAAGTACCTTGGGGGGCTACAGACCCAGTACTTC. This chain joins TRBV7-2 and TRBJ2-5; D possibly matches TRBD1 or TRBD2 (6 bases each). V was clipped by 7 bases and J by 6 bases, with 18 bases between them. Germline V CDR1 and CDR2: SGHTA, FQGNSA. This CDR3 is built from 14 residues. Complete variable domain (other parts from reference TRBV7-2 and TRBJ2-5): GAGVSQSPSNKVTEKGKDVELRCDPISGHTALYWYRQSLGQGLEFLIYFQGNSAPDKSGLPSDRFSAERTGGSVSTLTIQRTQQEDSAVYLCASKYLGGLQTQYFGPGTRLLVL.

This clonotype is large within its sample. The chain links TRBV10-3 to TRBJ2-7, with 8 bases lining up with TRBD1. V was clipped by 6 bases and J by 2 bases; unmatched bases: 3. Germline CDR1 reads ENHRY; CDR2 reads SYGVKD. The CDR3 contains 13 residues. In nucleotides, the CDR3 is TGTGCCATCAGCCGGGACAGGCCCTACGAGCAGTACTTC. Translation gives CAISRDRPYEQYF.

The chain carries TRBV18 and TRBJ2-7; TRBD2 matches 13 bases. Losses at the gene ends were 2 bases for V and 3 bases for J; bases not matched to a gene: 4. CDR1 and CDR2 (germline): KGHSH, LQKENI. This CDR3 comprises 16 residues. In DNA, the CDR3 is TGTGCCAGCTCACCATACGGACTAGCGGGAGACTACGAGCAGTACTTC. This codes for CASSPYGLAGDYEQYF.

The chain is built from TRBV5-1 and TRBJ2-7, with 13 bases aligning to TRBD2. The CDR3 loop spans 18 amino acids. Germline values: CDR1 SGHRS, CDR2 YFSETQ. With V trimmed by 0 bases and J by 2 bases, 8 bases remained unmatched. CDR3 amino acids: CASSLALRTSGGTYEQYF. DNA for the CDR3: TGCGCCAGCAGCTTGGCCCTAAGGACTAGCGGGGGTACCTACGAGCAGTACTTC.

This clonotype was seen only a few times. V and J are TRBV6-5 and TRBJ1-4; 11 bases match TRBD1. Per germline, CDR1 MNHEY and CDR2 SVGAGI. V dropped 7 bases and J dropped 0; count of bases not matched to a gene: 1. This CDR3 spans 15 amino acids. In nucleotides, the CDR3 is TGTGCCAGCAAGGGACAGGGGGCAACTAATGAAAAACTGTTTTTT. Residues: CASKGQGATNEKLFF.

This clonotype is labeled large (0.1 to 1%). This chain's CDR3 is CASMASGGNTQYF. CDR3 in DNA: TGTGCCAGCATGGCTAGCGGGGGGAATACGCAGTATTTT. The rearrangement links TRBV9 to TRBJ2-3; 11 nucleotides match TRBD2. Germline V gene lookup returns CDR1 SGDLS and CDR2 YYNGEE. Unmatched junction bases numbered 4, after V lost 6 bases and J lost 7 bases. The CDR3 is made up of 13 amino acids.

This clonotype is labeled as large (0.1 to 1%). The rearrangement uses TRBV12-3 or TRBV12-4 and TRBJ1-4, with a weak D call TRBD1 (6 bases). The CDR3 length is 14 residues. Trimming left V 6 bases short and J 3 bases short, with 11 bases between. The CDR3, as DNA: TGTGCCAGCAGGTCGGACAGTGCTAATGAAAAACTGTTTTTT. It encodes CASRSDSANEKLFF.

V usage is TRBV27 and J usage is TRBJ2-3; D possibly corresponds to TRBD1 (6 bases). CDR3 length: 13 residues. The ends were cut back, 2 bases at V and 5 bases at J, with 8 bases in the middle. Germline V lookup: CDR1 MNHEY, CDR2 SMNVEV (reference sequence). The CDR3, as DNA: TGTGCCAGCAGTTTACTCAGGGGAGATACGCAGTATTTT. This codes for CASSLLRGDTQYF.

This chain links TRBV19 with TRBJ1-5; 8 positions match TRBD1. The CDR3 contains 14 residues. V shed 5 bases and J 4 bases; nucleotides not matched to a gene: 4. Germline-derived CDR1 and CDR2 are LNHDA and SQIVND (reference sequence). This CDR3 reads CASSGRDRNQPQHF. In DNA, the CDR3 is TGTGCCAGTAGTGGAAGGGACAGGAATCAGCCCCAGCATTTT. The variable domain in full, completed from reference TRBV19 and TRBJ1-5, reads DGGITQSPKYLFRKEGQNVTLSCEQNLNHDAMYWYRQDPGQGLRLIYYSQIVNDFQKGDIAEGYSVSREKKESFPLTVTSAQKNPTAFYLCASSGRDRNQPQHFGDGTRLSIL.

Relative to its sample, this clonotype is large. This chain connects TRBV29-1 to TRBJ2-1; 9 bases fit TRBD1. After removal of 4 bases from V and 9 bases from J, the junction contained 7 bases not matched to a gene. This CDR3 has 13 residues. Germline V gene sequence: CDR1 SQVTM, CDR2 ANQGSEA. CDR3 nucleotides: TGCAGCGTTGGACAGGGGGAACAGAGTGAGCAGTTCTTC. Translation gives CSVGQGEQSEQFF.

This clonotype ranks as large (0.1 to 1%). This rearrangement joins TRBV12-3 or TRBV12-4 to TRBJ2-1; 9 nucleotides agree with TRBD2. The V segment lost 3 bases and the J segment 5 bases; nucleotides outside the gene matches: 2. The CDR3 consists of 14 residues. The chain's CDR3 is CASSFSGGNNEQFF. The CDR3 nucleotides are TGTGCCAGCAGTTTTAGCGGGGGAAACAATGAGCAGTTCTTC.

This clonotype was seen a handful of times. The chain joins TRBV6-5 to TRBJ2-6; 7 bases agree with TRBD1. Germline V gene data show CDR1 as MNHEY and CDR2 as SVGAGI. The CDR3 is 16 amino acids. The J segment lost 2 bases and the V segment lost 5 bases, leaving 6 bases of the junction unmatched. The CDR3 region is CASSIDRAAGANVLTF. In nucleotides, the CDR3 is TGTGCCAGCAGTATTGACAGGGCGGCTGGGGCCAACGTCCTGACTTTC.

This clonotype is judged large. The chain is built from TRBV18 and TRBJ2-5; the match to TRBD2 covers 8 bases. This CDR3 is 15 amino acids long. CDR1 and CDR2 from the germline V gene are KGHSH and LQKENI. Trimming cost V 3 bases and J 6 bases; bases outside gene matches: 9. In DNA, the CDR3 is TGTGCCAGCTCACCGGCCAGCGGGAGTGGAAAGACCCAGTACTTC. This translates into CASSPASGSGKTQYF.

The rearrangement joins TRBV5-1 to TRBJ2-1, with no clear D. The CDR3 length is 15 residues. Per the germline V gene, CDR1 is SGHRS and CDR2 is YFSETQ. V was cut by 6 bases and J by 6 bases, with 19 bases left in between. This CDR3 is CASKPRSLSLNEQFF. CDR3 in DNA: TGCGCCAGCAAACCCAGGAGTTTGTCCCTCAATGAGCAGTTCTTC.

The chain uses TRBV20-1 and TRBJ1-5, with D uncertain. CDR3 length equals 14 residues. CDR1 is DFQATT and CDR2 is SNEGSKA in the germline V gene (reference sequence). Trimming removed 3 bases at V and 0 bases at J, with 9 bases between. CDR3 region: CSASRQNSNQPQHF. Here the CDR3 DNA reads TGCAGTGCTAGTCGCCAGAATAGCAATCAGCCCCAGCATTTT.

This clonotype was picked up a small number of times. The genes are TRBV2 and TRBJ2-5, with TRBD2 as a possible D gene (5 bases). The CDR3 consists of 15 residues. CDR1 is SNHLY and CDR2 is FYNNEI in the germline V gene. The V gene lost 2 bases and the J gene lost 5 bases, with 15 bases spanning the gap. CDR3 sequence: CASSELPGSGETQYF. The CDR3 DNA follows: TGTGCCAGCAGTGAATTACCGGGTTCGGGGGAGACCCAGTACTTC.

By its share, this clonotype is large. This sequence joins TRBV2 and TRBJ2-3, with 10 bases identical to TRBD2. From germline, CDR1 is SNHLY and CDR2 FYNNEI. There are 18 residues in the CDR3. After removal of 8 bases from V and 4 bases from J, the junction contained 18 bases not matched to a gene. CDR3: CASERGTSDTYQPDTQYF. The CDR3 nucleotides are TGTGCCAGCGAAAGGGGGACTAGCGACACTTACCAACCAGATACGCAGTATTTT. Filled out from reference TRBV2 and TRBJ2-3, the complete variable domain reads EPEVTQTPSHQVTQMGQEVILRCVPISNHLYFYWYRQILGQKVEFLVSFYNNEISEKSEIFDDQFSVERPDGSNFTLKIRSTKLEDSAMYFCASERGTSDTYQPDTQYFGPGTRLTVL.

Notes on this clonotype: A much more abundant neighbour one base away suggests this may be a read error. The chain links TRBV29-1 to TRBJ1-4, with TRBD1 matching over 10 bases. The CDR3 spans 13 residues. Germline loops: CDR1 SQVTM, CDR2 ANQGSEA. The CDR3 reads CSVGQGTIEKLFF. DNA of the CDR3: TGCAGCGTGGGACAGGGGACTATTGAAAAACTGTTTTTT.

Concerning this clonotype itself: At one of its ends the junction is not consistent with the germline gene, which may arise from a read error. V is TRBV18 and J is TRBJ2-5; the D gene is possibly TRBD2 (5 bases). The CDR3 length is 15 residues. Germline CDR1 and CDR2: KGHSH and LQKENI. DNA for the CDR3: TGTGCCAGCTCACCGGCTAGTAGCGTACAAGGGACCCAGTACTTC. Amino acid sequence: CASSPASSVQGTQYF.